These T cell receptor beta chains were read from a single sample in a study of blood T cell repertoires in COVID-19. Repertoires were generated with immunoSEQ multiplex PCR, while TCRdb's copy carries only in-frame clones and drops some. The data hold roughly 380,000 clones, with roughly 86% observed a single time. The sequencing sample was made of PBMCs or T cells enriched from blood (not recorded which). These receptors came from a man aged 25-45 years who had recovered from COVID-19. Both conserved end residues are part of each CDR3. The D gene is left open where the match is weak. A row's size may be missing; if present it is once, few, many or a size class.

.	.	TRBV6-1	TRBJ2-7	CASSDRWTSDEQYF	TGTGCCAGCAGTGACAGATGGACATCTGACGAGCAGTACTTC
.	.	TRBV7-2	TRBJ1-1	CASSLAGSGPEAFF	TGTGCCAGCAGCTTAGCAGGTTCAGGGCCTGAAGCTTTCTTT
TRBD2	.	TRBV5-6	TRBJ2-5	CASSFASGGEETQYF	TGTGCCAGCAGCTTTGCTAGCGGGGGGGAAGAGACCCAGTACTTC
TRBD1	.	TRBV10-3	TRBJ2-7	CAISATGGVYEQYF	TGTGCCATCAGTGCGACAGGGGGTGTATACGAGCAGTACTTC
TRBD1	.	TRBV10-1	TRBJ2-7	CASSGQGSEQYF	TGCGCCAGCAGTGGACAGGGAAGCGAGCAGTACTTC
.	once	TRBV9	TRBJ1-1	CASSESPGHGTEAFF	TGTGCCAGCAGCGAATCTCCGGGACATGGGACCGAAGCTTTCTTT
.	.	TRBV6-5	TRBJ1-2	CASSYRAGNYGYTF	TGTGCCAGCAGTTACAGGGCGGGAAACTATGGCTACACCTTC
.	.	TRBV5-3	TRBJ2-5	CARIRETQYF	TGTGCCAGAATCCGGGAGACCCAGTACTTC
TRBD1	.	TRBV2	TRBJ2-7	CASNPGQGIVNEQYF	TGTGCCAGCAACCCGGGACAGGGAATCGTCAACGAGCAGTACTTC
TRBD1	.	TRBV24-1	TRBJ1-5	CATSDGTGGNQPQHF	TGTGCCACCAGTGATGGGACAGGGGGAAATCAGCCCCAGCATTTT
.	.	TRBV19	TRBJ1-4	CASSGGTNEKLFF	TGTGCCAGCTCGGGGGGGACTAATGAAAAACTGTTTTTT
TRBD2	.	TRBV5-1	TRBJ2-7	CASSWSSGSFEQYF	TGCGCCAGCAGCTGGTCTAGCGGTTCCTTTGAGCAGTACTTC
.	once	TRBV4-2	TRBJ1-2	CASSNNGRDYGYTF	TGTGCCAGCAGCAATAACGGGAGAGACTATGGCTACACCTTC
.	.	TRBV5-1	TRBJ2-2	CASSISTGELFF	TGCGCCAGCAGCATATCTACCGGGGAGCTGTTTTTT
.	.	TRBV7-2	TRBJ1-1	CASSFLAGRGNTEAFF	TGTGCCAGCAGCTTTCTGGCAGGGCGAGGGAACACTGAAGCTTTCTTT
TRBD1	.	TRBV5-1	TRBJ2-7	CASSRGVGQGYEQYF	TGCGCCAGCAGCCGCGGTGTGGGACAGGGGTACGAGCAGTACTTC
.	.	TRBV2	TRBJ2-5	CASSELELETQYF	TGTGCCAGCAGTGAATTGGAGCTAGAGACCCAGTACTTC
.	once	TRBV20-1	TRBJ1-4	CSAFSNEKLFF	TGCAGTGCTTTCTCTAATGAAAAACTGTTTTTT
TRBD1	.	TRBV30	TRBJ2-7	CACPMKGALYEQYF	TGTGCCTGTCCCATGAAGGGGGCTCTCTACGAGCAGTACTTC
TRBD1	once	TRBV2	TRBJ2-4	CASNRRQGAGKNIQYF	TGTGCCAGCAACAGACGGCAGGGGGCTGGCAAAAACATTCAGTACTTC
TRBD1	.	TRBV27	TRBJ1-5	CASSPGTGGRNQPQHF	TGTGCCAGCAGCCCCGGGACAGGGGGACGCAATCAGCCCCAGCATTTT
.	few	TRBV25-1	TRBJ1-4	CASRANEKLFF	TGTGCCAGCAGGGCAAATGAAAAACTGTTTTTT
.	once	TRBV7-9	TRBJ1-2	CATVTGDYGYTF	TGTGCCACCGTAACCGGTGACTATGGCTACACCTTC
.	.	TRBV18	TRBJ2-4	CASSDRKNIQYF	TGTGCCAGCTCGGACAGAAAAAACATTCAGTACTTC
.	.	TRBV23-1	TRBJ1-1	CASSHKPGAFTEAFF	TGCGCCAGCAGTCATAAACCAGGGGCTTTCACTGAAGCTTTCTTT
.	.	TRBV5-1	TRBJ2-7	CASSFPGNEYEQYF	TGCGCCAGCAGCTTCCCCGGGAATGAGTACGAGCAGTACTTC
.	.	TRBV12-3/TRBV12-4	TRBJ1-1	CASSLGQRTEAFF	TGTGCCAGCAGTTTGGGGCAGCGAACTGAAGCTTTCTTT
.	.	TRBV30	TRBJ1-6	CAWRGGFNSPLHF	TGTGCCTGGAGGGGGGGGTTCAATTCACCCCTCCACTTT
.	.	TRBV4-2	TRBJ1-3	CASSQVISRASGNTIYF	TGTGCCAGCAGCCAAGTTATCTCCAGGGCCTCTGGAAACACCATATATTTT
.	once	TRBV19	TRBJ1-1	CASSNPVNTEAFF	TGTGCCAGTAGTAACCCGGTGAACACTGAAGCTTTCTTT
.	.	TRBV6-4	TRBJ1-6	CASSESPQDNSPLHF	TGTGCCAGCAGTGAATCCCCACAGGACAATTCACCCCTCCACTTT
.	.	TRBV7-9	TRBJ1-4	CASSPLLTNEKLFF	TGTGCCAGCAGCCCCCTTTTGACTAATGAAAAACTGTTTTTT
.	.	TRBV2	TRBJ2-7	CASSQFTYEQYF	TGTGCCAGCAGCCAATTCACCTACGAGCAGTACTTC
TRBD2	.	TRBV7-2	TRBJ2-1	CASSLAGGVAGGNNEQFF	TGTGCCAGCAGCTTAGCGGGAGGGGTAGCGGGAGGAAACAATGAGCAGTTCTTC
.	.	TRBV21-1	TRBJ1-2	CASSTYREDYTF	TGTGCCAGCAGCACGTACAGGGAAGACTACACCTTC
.	.	TRBV5-5	TRBJ1-6	CASSLTPWTDSPLHF	TGTGCCAGCAGCTTGACCCCCTGGACAGATTCACCCCTCCACTTT
TRBD1	.	TRBV2	TRBJ1-1	CASSGTVGAFF	TGTGCCAGCAGCGGGACAGTCGGGGCTTTCTTT
.	.	TRBV7-6	TRBJ1-2	CASSLGTNLYGYTF	TGTGCCAGCAGCTTAGGGACAAACCTGTATGGCTACACCTTC
.	.	TRBV29-1	TRBJ1-3	CSVGGGGNTIYF	TGCAGCGTTGGAGGGGGTGGAAACACCATATATTTT
.	.	TRBV10-3	TRBJ2-7	CAIITGNHEQYF	TGTGCCATAATCACAGGGAACCACGAGCAGTACTTC
.	.	TRBV5-1	TRBJ2-1	CASSLGDYNEQFF	TGCGCCAGCAGCTTAGGAGACTACAATGAGCAGTTCTTC
.	once	TRBV7-2	TRBJ1-2	CASSVHRVNNYGYTF	TGTGCCAGCAGCGTGCACAGGGTCAATAACTATGGCTACACCTTC
.	.	TRBV13	TRBJ1-6	CASSAGTGLGSPLHF	TGTGCCAGCAGCGCCGGGACTGGTTTGGGATCACCCCTCCACTTT
.	.	TRBV5-1	TRBJ2-7	CASSLVSDYEQYF	TGCGCCAGCAGCTTGGTTTCAGACTACGAGCAGTACTTC
.	.	TRBV3-1/TRBV3-2	TRBJ1-4	CASSLAGQAGEKLFF	TGTGCCAGCAGCCTGGCGGGACAAGCGGGGGAAAAACTGTTTTTT